The 24 T cell receptor beta chains reported below all come from one sample, sequenced in a study of blood T cell repertoires in COVID-19. Repertoires were generated with immunoSEQ multiplex PCR, while TCRdb's copy carries only in-frame clones and drops some. The sample has under 65,000 clones; roughly 76% are singletons. The sample was peripheral blood. These receptors all come from an older woman with acute or convalescent COVID-19.

The rearrangement joins TRBV7-6 to TRBJ1-3; D might be TRBD1 (5 bases). The CDR3 consists of 16 residues. Germline V gene data show CDR1 as SGHVS and CDR2 as FNYEAQ. Trimming pared 4 bases from V and 0 bases from J, leaving 13 bases between. The CDR3 is CASSSLDINSGNTIYF. CDR3 DNA: TGTGCCAGCAGCTCTTTGGACATTAACTCTGGAAACACCATATATTTT.

This chain joins TRBV19 and TRBJ2-3; D may be TRBD1 (6 bases). Trimming removed 9 bases from V and 6 bases from J, with 10 bases in between. CDR1 and CDR2 from the germline V gene are LNHDA and SQIVND (reference sequence). CDR3 size: 11 residues. This CDR3 reads CARTGLDTQYF. Here the CDR3 DNA reads TGTGCCAGGACAGGTCTCGATACGCAGTATTTT. Full variable domain (missing parts from reference TRBV19 and TRBJ2-3): DGGITQSPKYLFRKEGQNVTLSCEQNLNHDAMYWYRQDPGQGLRLIYYSQIVNDFQKGDIAEGYSVSREKKESFPLTVTSAQKNPTAFYLCARTGLDTQYFGPGTRLTVL.

This clone was found a few times. This chain uses TRBV15 with TRBJ2-7, with 12 bases that match TRBD2. CDR1 and CDR2 from the germline V gene are LNHNV and YYDKDF (reference sequence). The CDR3 contains 14 residues. Germline trimming cut 1 base from V and 6 bases from J; bases unmatched to any gene: 1. CDR3 loop: CATSRGLAGAEQYF. CDR3 nucleotide sequence: TGTGCCACCAGCAGAGGACTAGCGGGGGCCGAGCAGTACTTC.

This clone appeared a few times. This sequence joins TRBV5-4 and TRBJ1-1; D ambiguous. The CDR3 has 13 amino acids. The V and J ends lost 4 bases and 6 bases respectively, with 13 bases between them. The germline V gene has CDR1 SGHNT and CDR2 YYREEE (reference sequence). This CDR3 reads CASSPTDHPEAFF. The CDR3, as DNA: TGTGCCAGCAGCCCTACAGACCATCCTGAAGCTTTCTTT.

This clone was seen more than once but under ten times. The V and J genes are TRBV5-6 and TRBJ2-7; TRBD1 agrees at 7 bases. CDR3 length: 14 residues. Germline CDR1 reads SGHDT; CDR2 reads YYEEEE. J was trimmed by 3 bases and V by 1 base; bases with no gene match: 4. CDR3 amino acids: CASSLRGQLYEQYF. As DNA, the CDR3 is TGTGCCAGCAGCTTGCGGGGACAGCTCTACGAGCAGTACTTC.

This clone was seen only once. The V gene is TRBV2, the J gene TRBJ2-3, with D maybe TRBD1 (5 bases). The CDR3 is 18 residues long. Germline assignment: CDR1 SNHLY and CDR2 FYNNEI. Between the trimmed V and J ends, which lost 2 bases and 0 bases, there was a span of 18 bases. The CDR3 DNA reads TGTGCCAGCAGTGAACTCGACCCAGGGTCCCTTAGCACAGATACGCAGTATTTT. Its protein product is CASSELDPGSLSTDTQYF.

This chain joins TRBV28 and TRBJ2-2; 7 bases match TRBD1. J lost 3 bases, V lost 5 bases, and 3 bases had no gene match. CDR1 and CDR2 (germline): MDHEN, SYDVKM. The CDR3 is 14 residues long. The CDR3 DNA sequence: TGTGCCAGCAGTCTAACAGGGGACACCGGGGAGCTGTTTTTT. It specifies CASSLTGDTGELFF.

The chain carries TRBV5-4 and TRBJ2-7, with a possible D match to TRBD1 (5 bases). CDR1 and CDR2 (germline): SGHNT, YYREEE (reference sequence). V lost 3 bases, J lost 0 bases, and 16 bases lay in between. The CDR3 sequence is 16 residues long. The CDR3 sequence: CASSSMDTASSYEQYF. The CDR3 DNA is TGTGCCAGCAGCTCAATGGACACTGCCAGCTCCTACGAGCAGTACTTC.

The chain joins TRBV5-1 to TRBJ2-7, with D tentatively TRBD1 (5 bases). Germline values: CDR1 SGHRS, CDR2 YFSETQ. With 0 bases removed from V and 5 bases from J, the gap between germline ends came to 6 bases. The CDR3 extends over 12 amino acids. DNA of the CDR3: TGCGCCAGCAGCTTGGGCAGGGACGAGCAGTACTTC. Amino acids: CASSLGRDEQYF. The complete variable domain, with remaining parts taken from reference TRBV5-1 and TRBJ2-7, reads KAGVTQTPRYLIKTRGQQVTLSCSPISGHRSVSWYQQTPGQGLQFLFEYFSETQRNKGNFPGRFSGRQFSNSRSEMNVSTLELGDSALYLCASSLGRDEQYFGPGTRLTVT.

This clone appeared a few times. J is TRBJ1-1 and V is TRBV9; D perhaps matches TRBD1 (5 bases). Germline CDR1 SGDLS, CDR2 YYNGEE. Trimming left V 0 bases short and J 2 bases short, with 11 bases between. The CDR3 has 15 amino acids. The CDR3 loop reads CASSVEGQGNTEAFF. The DNA for the CDR3 is TGTGCCAGCAGCGTAGAGGGGCAGGGAAACACTGAAGCTTTCTTT. The full variable domain, with the rest looked up from reference TRBV9 and TRBJ1-1, is DSGVTQTPKHLITATGQRVTLRCSPRSGDLSVYWYQQSLDQGLQFLIQYYNGEERAKGNILERFSAQQFPDLHSELNLSSLELGDSALYFCASSVEGQGNTEAFFGQGTRLTVV.

The V and J genes are TRBV24-1 and TRBJ1-1; D perhaps matches TRBD1 (5 bases). Germline lookup yields CDR1 KGHDR and CDR2 SFDVKD. The CDR3 length is 14 residues. The ends were cut back, 9 bases at V and 2 bases at J, with 15 bases in the middle. The CDR3 region is CATRPGYPNTEAFF. CDR3 sequence (DNA): TGTGCCACCCGCCCAGGGTATCCTAACACTGAAGCTTTCTTT.

The chain recombines TRBV6-5 with TRBJ2-1, with D perhaps matching TRBD2 (5 bases). Trimming removed 7 bases from V and 2 bases from J, with 12 bases in between. CDR3 length equals 14 residues. CDR1 MNHEY and CDR2 SVGAGI come from the germline V gene. This CDR3 is CASKGGFAYNEQFF. The CDR3, as DNA: TGTGCCAGCAAGGGCGGGTTTGCCTACAATGAGCAGTTCTTC.

The V gene is TRBV18, the J gene TRBJ2-7; D is uncertain. Trimming shortened V by 3 bases and J by 6 bases, and 9 bases separated the two germline ends. Germline V gene lookup returns CDR1 KGHSH and CDR2 LQKENI. This CDR3 has 12 amino acids. The CDR3 DNA sequence: TGTGCCAGCTCACCCGATACTCCCGAGCAGTACTTC. This gives the protein CASSPDTPEQYF.

The chain couples TRBV2 to TRBJ2-1, with TRBD2 matching 16 bases. Germline values: CDR1 SNHLY, CDR2 FYNNEI. The CDR3 has 15 amino acids. Losses at the gene ends were 6 bases for V and 9 bases for J; bases not matched to a gene: 5. The CDR3 DNA sequence: TGTGCCAGCAGACCGGGACTAGCGGGGGGGATTGAGCAGTTCTTC. Amino acids: CASRPGLAGGIEQFF.

On this clone itself: The junction shows a germline mismatch at one end, possibly a read error. The rearrangement joins TRBV7-7 to TRBJ2-5, with 9 bases fitting TRBD1. The CDR3 loop spans 16 amino acids. The germline V gene has CDR1 SSHAT and CDR2 FNYEAQ (reference sequence). In DNA form, the CDR3 reads TGTGCTAGCAGCTTAGCGTCCGGACAGGGGCAGGAGACCCAGTACTTC. This translates into CASSLASGQGQETQYF. Variable domain in full (rest from reference TRBV7-7 and TRBJ2-5): GAGVSQSPRYKVTKRGQDVTLRCDPISSHATLYWYQQALGQGPEFLTYFNYEAQPDKSGLPSDRFSAERPEGSISTLTIQRTEQRDSAMYRCASSLASGQGQETQYFGPGTRLLVL.

V gene TRBV14 combines with J gene TRBJ2-7, with 7 bases aligning to TRBD1. Germline assignment: CDR1 SGHDN and CDR2 FVKESK. V dropped 1 base and J dropped 7; count of bases not matched to a gene: 16. The CDR3 loop spans 17 amino acids. Here the CDR3 DNA reads TGTGCCAGCAGCCAAGCTCTCCGGGACAGTTACGTTGGGGAGCAGTACTTC. This gives the protein CASSQALRDSYVGEQYF.

This chain's CDR3 is CSVEDSTSGRADTQYF. DNA for the CDR3: TGCAGCGTTGAAGACTCGACTAGCGGGAGAGCAGATACGCAGTATTTT. The chain uses TRBV29-1 and TRBJ2-3, with 12 bases fitting TRBD2. The CDR3 length is 16 residues. CDR1 and CDR2 from the germline V gene are SQVTM and ANQGSEA. Trimming at V came to 0 bases and at J to 4 bases, leaving 5 bases not matched to a gene.

The rearrangement uses TRBV7-6 and TRBJ2-7; 8 nucleotides line up with TRBD2. Germline lookup yields CDR1 SGHVS and CDR2 FNYEAQ. The J segment lost 3 bases and the V segment lost 5 bases, leaving 6 bases of the junction unmatched. The CDR3 is 14 amino acids. CDR3 protein: CASSTSGFGYEQYF. The CDR3 region has the DNA TGTGCCAGCAGCACTAGCGGTTTTGGCTACGAGCAGTACTTC.

The CDR3 protein is CASSPLLNSRELFF. The CDR3 DNA sequence: TGTGCCAGCAGCCCGCTCCTAAATAGCCGGGAGCTGTTTTTT. V is TRBV9 and J is TRBJ2-2; D not resolved. Germline assignment: CDR1 SGDLS and CDR2 YYNGEE. CDR3 size: 14 residues. V lost 4 bases and J lost 9, with 16 bases in between.

This chain uses TRBV5-6 with TRBJ1-2; D call uncertain. V was shortened by 3 bases and J by 7 bases, with 10 bases between the two germline ends. This CDR3 has 12 residues. Germline V CDR1 and CDR2: SGHDT, YYEEEE. In DNA form, the CDR3 reads TGTGCCAGCAGCTCTATCAAGATTGGCTACACCTTC. This gives the protein CASSSIKIGYTF. Full variable domain (remainder filled in from reference TRBV5-6 and TRBJ1-2): DAGVTQSPTHLIKTRGQQVTLRCSPKSGHDTVSWYQQALGQGPQFIFQYYEEEERQRGNFPDRFSGHQFPNYSSELNVNALLLGDSALYLCASSSIKIGYTFGSGTRLTVV.

This clone was observed a few times. DNA for the CDR3: TGTGCCAGCAGCCGAGTTCATACCTACGAGCAGTACTTC. It translates to CASSRVHTYEQYF. The V call is TRBV14, the J call TRBJ2-7; D remains ambiguous. With 4 bases removed from V and 2 bases from J, the gap between germline ends came to 9 bases. Germline assignment: CDR1 SGHDN and CDR2 FVKESK. The length of the CDR3 is 13 residues. Looking up the rest from reference TRBV14 and TRBJ2-7 gives the full variable domain: EAGVTQFPSHSVIEKGQTVTLRCDPISGHDNLYWYRRVMGKEIKFLLHFVKESKQDESGMPNNRFLAERTGGTYSTLKVQPAELEDSGVYFCASSRVHTYEQYFGPGTRLTVT.

The chain has TRBV7-2 and TRBJ2-7; D ambiguous. Germline CDR1 reads SGHTA; CDR2 reads FQGNSA. Trimming removed 6 bases at V and 7 bases at J, with 19 bases between. The CDR3 sequence is 14 residues long. The CDR3 sequence is CASSQVLSPREQYF. CDR3 DNA: TGTGCCAGCAGTCAAGTTTTATCACCTAGGGAGCAGTACTTC. Full variable domain (outside the CDR3, taken from reference TRBV7-2 and TRBJ2-7): GAGVSQSPSNKVTEKGKDVELRCDPISGHTALYWYRQSLGQGLEFLIYFQGNSAPDKSGLPSDRFSAERTGGSVSTLTIQRTQQEDSAVYLCASSQVLSPREQYFGPGTRLTVT.

The chain employs TRBV18 and TRBJ1-4; D remains ambiguous. Germline-derived CDR1 and CDR2 are KGHSH and LQKENI. The V end lost 5 bases, the J end lost 0 bases, and 13 bases lay between the germline ends. The CDR3 loop spans 16 amino acids. The CDR3 nucleotides read TGTGCCAGCTCAAGTGTCGGGAGTCCAACTAATGAAAAACTGTTTTTT. Protein: CASSSVGSPTNEKLFF.

A single count supports this clone. This chain links TRBV19 with TRBJ2-1, with 14 positions matching TRBD2. Trimming took 6 bases from V and 2 from J; bases not matched to a gene: 9. Germline CDR1 reads LNHDA; CDR2 reads SQIVND (reference sequence). There are 18 residues in the CDR3. As DNA, the CDR3 is TGTGCCAGTAGAAATTCGGGACTAGCGGGAGTACCCTACAATGAGCAGTTCTTC. It is translated as CASRNSGLAGVPYNEQFF.